The T cell receptor beta chain described here comes from a study of blood T cell repertoires in COVID-19 (dated by TCRdb to 2020 to 2022). Regarding the study in general: Samples covering the acute and convalescent phases of COVID-19 were provided by collaborators in the United States, Italy and Spain. The material from the prospective study consisted of cDNA or gDNA derived from T cells, B-cell-depleted T cells, or PBMCs. Subjects who had been exposed to COVID-19, were actively infected with it, or had recovered from it provided the deeply sampled blood TCRbeta repertoires that made up the dataset. The repertoires were released in a freely available public database intended as a resource for research on the immune response to SARS-CoV-2. Samples came from the ongoing ImmuneRACE study (first 160 participants) plus 1,254 subjects from 6 global collaborators. The sample metadata nearly always contained a de-identified subject ID, COVID-19 status, age in years and sex. Where available, HLA class I and class II types were obtained from metadata supplied by the sample provider rather than from assay-based typing.

This clone turned up a few times. Its binding antigen is unknown. Base qualities are not at hand, and no much larger clone is one base apart. V and J are trimmed by 5 bases and 4 bases, and the gene matches miss 8 bases of the junction. Sequences MDHEN (CDR1) and SYDVKM (CDR2) are obtained from the germline V gene. The CDR3 has 15 amino acids, counting the end cysteine and phenylalanine. The read is trimmed to its CDR3 DNA, 45 bases read in frame from base 1. Collaborating institutions collected whole blood in K2EDTA tubes following their own protocols. For TCRbeta analysis, collaborator samples were shipped as frozen whole blood, as isolated PBMCs, or as DNA extracted from either sample type. The paper's findings and limits, for the study overall: Clinical and demographic metadata were provided uncurated, with the amount varying by source and participant.

TCRbeta CDR3 regions were amplified from genomic DNA using the immunoSEQ Assay, a bias-controlled multiplex PCR. As for the authors' bioinformatics: The number of nucleated cells in each sample was estimated from the amplification of reference gene primers within the assay. To quantify the absolute abundance of each unique TCRbeta CDR3 rearrangement, sequence reads were collapsed and filtered. For each sample, productive Simpson clonality was calculated as the square root of Simpson's diversity index across productive rearrangements. TCRdb's version of the immuneACCESS table is confined to in-frame rearrangements and falls short of the full clone set. An unresolved V gene accounts for under half of the shortfall where checked; the remainder is of unknown origin. From that table come the V and J calls and clone size; the DNA was used to work out D and trimming. The table for this sample lists 35,000 to 55,000 clones; about 85% of them were counted only once. Together, the top ten hold more than 9% of the sample.

This receptor was identified in a human donor in a cohort sampled during active COVID-19. This sequence uses TRBV28 and TRBJ1-2, with 9 bases matching TRBD1. The specimen was peripheral blood. CDR3 loop: CASSIPGTGPYGYTF. The bases are TGTGCCAGCAGTATTCCCGGGACAGGGCCCTATGGCTACACCTTC.